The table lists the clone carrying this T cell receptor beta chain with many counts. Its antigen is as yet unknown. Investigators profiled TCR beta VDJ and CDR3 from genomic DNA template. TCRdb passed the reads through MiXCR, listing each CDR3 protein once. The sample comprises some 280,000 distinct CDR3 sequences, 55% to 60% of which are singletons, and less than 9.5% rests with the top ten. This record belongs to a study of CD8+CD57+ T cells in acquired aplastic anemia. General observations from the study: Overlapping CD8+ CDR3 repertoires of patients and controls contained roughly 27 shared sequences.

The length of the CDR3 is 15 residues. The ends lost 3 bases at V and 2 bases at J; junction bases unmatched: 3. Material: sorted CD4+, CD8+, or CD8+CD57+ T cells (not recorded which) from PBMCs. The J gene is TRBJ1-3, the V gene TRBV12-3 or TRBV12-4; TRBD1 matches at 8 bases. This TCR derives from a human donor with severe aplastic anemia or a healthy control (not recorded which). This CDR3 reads CASSFSRGPGNTIYF. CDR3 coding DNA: TGTGCCAGCAGTTTTTCCAGGGGGCCTGGAAACACCATATATTTT.